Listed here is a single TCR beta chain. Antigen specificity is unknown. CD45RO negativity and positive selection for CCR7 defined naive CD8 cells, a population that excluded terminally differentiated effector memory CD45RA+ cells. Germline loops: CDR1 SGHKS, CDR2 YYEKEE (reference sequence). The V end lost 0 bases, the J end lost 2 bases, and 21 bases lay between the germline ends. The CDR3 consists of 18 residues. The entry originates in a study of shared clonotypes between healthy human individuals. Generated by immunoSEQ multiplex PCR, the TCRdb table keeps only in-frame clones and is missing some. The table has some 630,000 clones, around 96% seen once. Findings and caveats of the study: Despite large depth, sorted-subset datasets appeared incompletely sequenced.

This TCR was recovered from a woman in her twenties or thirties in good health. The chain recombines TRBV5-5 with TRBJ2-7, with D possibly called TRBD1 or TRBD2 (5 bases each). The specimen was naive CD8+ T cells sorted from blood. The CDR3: CASSLVLAVGEITYEQYF. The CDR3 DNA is TGTGCCAGCAGCTTGGTTCTCGCGGTGGGGGAAATAACCTACGAGCAGTACTTC.